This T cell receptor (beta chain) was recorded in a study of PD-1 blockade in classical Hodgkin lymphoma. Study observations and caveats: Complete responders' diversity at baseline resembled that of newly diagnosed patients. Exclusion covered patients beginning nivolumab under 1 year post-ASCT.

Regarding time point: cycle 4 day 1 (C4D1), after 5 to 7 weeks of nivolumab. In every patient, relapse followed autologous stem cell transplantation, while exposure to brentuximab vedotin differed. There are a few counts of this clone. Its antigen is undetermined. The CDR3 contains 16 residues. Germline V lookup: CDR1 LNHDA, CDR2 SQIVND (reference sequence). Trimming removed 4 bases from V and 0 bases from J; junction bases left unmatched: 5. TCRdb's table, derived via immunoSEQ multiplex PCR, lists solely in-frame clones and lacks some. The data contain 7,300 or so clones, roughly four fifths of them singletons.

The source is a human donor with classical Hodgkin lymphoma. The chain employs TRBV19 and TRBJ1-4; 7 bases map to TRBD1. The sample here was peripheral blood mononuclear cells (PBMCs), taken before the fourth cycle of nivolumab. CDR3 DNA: TGTGCCAGTAGTAAAGGACAGGCTACAACTAATGAAAAACTGTTTTTT. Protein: CASSKGQATTNEKLFF.